Listed below are T cell receptor beta chains from one sample, sequenced in a study of blood T cell repertoires in COVID-19. Method: immunoSEQ multiplex PCR; TCRdb's copy keeps in-frame clones and lacks some. The sample holds over 75,000 clones, 75% to 90% seen once. Specimen: peripheral blood. Receptors were obtained from a human donor in a cohort sampled during active COVID-19. Both conserved end residues are part of each CDR3. D genes are given only for firm matches. Expanded clones get a size class; other rows say once, few or many, or leave the size out.

d_gene	abundance	v_gene	j_gene	CDR3aa	CDR3nt
.	.	TRBV28	TRBJ1-5	CASSLAGSQPQHF	TGTGCCAGCAGTTTAGCGGGGAGTCAGCCCCAGCATTTT
.	once	TRBV19	TRBJ2-7	CASSIDLEEGQYF	TGTGCCAGTAGTATAGATCTGGAGGAAGGGCAGTACTTC
TRBD2	many	TRBV24-1	TRBJ2-1	CATSDPSGRASDEQFF	TGTGCCACCAGTGACCCCTCCGGGAGGGCCTCGGATGAGCAGTTCTTC
TRBD2	few	TRBV7-3	TRBJ2-5	CASSVTSGRNGETQYF	TGTGCCAGCAGCGTTACTAGCGGGAGGAATGGCGAGACCCAGTACTTC
.	.	TRBV21-1	TRBJ2-1	CASSTVAGAGEQFF	TGTGCCAGCAGCACTGTAGCGGGAGCTGGTGAGCAGTTCTTC
.	.	TRBV2	TRBJ1-5	CASSVDSNQPQHF	TGTGCCAGCAGCGTAGATAGCAATCAGCCCCAGCATTTT
TRBD2	.	TRBV7-3	TRBJ2-1	CASTPGASGRANEQFF	TGTGCCAGCACCCCGGGGGCTAGCGGGAGGGCTAATGAGCAGTTCTTC
TRBD1	.	TRBV9	TRBJ1-1	CASSPTGANTEAFF	TGTGCCAGCAGCCCCACAGGGGCCAACACTGAAGCTTTCTTT
TRBD1	.	TRBV6-1	TRBJ1-2	CASSEAPLRQGNYGYTF	TGTGCCAGCAGTGAAGCCCCCTTAAGACAGGGAAACTATGGCTACACCTTC
TRBD1	.	TRBV28	TRBJ2-4	CASAEDRGKNIQYF	TGTGCCAGCGCGGAGGACAGGGGAAAAAACATTCAGTACTTC
.	.	TRBV11-2	TRBJ2-7	CASSLQSGSGSYEQYF	TGTGCCAGCAGCTTACAATCCGGGAGTGGCTCCTACGAGCAGTACTTC
TRBD1	.	TRBV6-4	TRBJ2-1	CASRKDRVPYNEQFF	TGTGCCAGCAGAAAAGACAGGGTCCCCTACAATGAGCAGTTCTTC
TRBD1	.	TRBV4-3	TRBJ1-2	CASSHFVSGTGEDGYTF	TGCGCCAGCAGCCATTTCGTCTCCGGGACAGGGGAAGATGGCTACACCTTC
.	.	TRBV12-5	TRBJ2-1	CASGLPSGSSYNEQFF	TGTGCTAGTGGCCTCCCCAGTGGGAGCTCCTACAATGAGCAGTTCTTC
.	.	TRBV29-1	TRBJ2-1	CSVLNSFDEQFF	TGCAGCGTCTTGAACAGTTTCGATGAGCAGTTCTTC
.	few	TRBV5-1	TRBJ2-2	CASSLFSAGELFF	TGCGCCAGCAGCTTGTTTTCGGCCGGGGAGCTGTTTTTT
TRBD1	.	TRBV19	TRBJ2-2	CASSSDREYTGELFF	TGTGCCAGTAGTTCAGACAGGGAGTACACCGGGGAGCTGTTTTTT
.	.	TRBV9	TRBJ1-2	CASSTQRVGDYGYTF	TGTGCCAGCAGCACCCAGCGGGTCGGGGACTATGGCTACACCTTC
TRBD1	once	TRBV5-4	TRBJ2-3	CASSPVMGQGTDTQYF	TGTGCCAGCAGCCCCGTTATGGGACAGGGGACAGATACGCAGTATTTT
.	.	TRBV2	TRBJ2-1	CASSDLPLANNEQFF	TGTGCCAGCAGTGATCTTCCCCTAGCCAACAATGAGCAGTTCTTC
.	few	TRBV29-1	TRBJ1-5	CSVEVTQDQPQHF	TGCAGCGTTGAAGTTACCCAGGATCAGCCCCAGCATTTT
TRBD2	.	TRBV5-1	TRBJ2-3	CASSFGGATDTQYF	TGCGCCAGCAGCTTCGGGGGGGCAACAGATACGCAGTATTTT
TRBD1	once	TRBV6-5	TRBJ1-2	CASAIQLTGFYGYTF	TGTGCCAGCGCTATCCAGCTGACAGGGTTTTATGGCTACACCTTC
.	.	TRBV7-3	TRBJ1-1	CASSEKGVGTEAFF	TGTGCCAGCAGCGAAAAGGGGGTGGGCACTGAAGCTTTCTTT
.	few	TRBV4-3	TRBJ1-1	CASSQDRNTEAFF	TGCGCCAGCAGCCAGGACAGAAACACTGAAGCTTTCTTT
.	few	TRBV5-1	TRBJ1-3	CASSVGVLSGNTIYF	TGCGCCAGCAGCGTCGGGGTTCTCTCTGGAAACACCATATATTTT
.	.	TRBV5-1	TRBJ2-2	CASSLPGQNTGELFF	TGCGCCAGCAGCTTACCCGGACAGAACACCGGGGAGCTGTTTTTT
TRBD2	.	TRBV5-1	TRBJ2-1	CASSQGGGTSIKQFF	TGCGCCAGCAGCCAAGGCGGTGGGACTAGCATTAAGCAGTTCTTC
TRBD1	.	TRBV30	TRBJ1-1	CASGGNTEAFF	TGTGCTTCAGGGGGAAACACTGAAGCTTTCTTT
TRBD2	few	TRBV5-1	TRBJ2-7	CASSPGGGGSYEQYF	TGCGCCAGCAGCCCTGGGGGGGGAGGCTCCTACGAGCAGTACTTC
TRBD2	.	TRBV5-6	TRBJ2-3	CASSSGRADTQYF	TGTGCCAGCAGCTCCGGGAGGGCAGATACGCAGTATTTT
TRBD2	few	TRBV19	TRBJ2-2	CASSSSSGNTGELFF	TGTGCCAGTAGTTCTTCTAGCGGGAACACCGGGGAGCTGTTTTTT
.	.	TRBV5-4	TRBJ2-2	CASSSTRVGGELFF	TGTGCCAGCAGCTCAACCAGGGTGGGCGGGGAGCTGTTTTTT
TRBD1	few	TRBV2	TRBJ1-6	CASRAQGSSYNSPLHF	TGTGCCAGCAGGGCACAGGGGAGCTCCTATAATTCACCCCTCCACTTT
.	.	TRBV4-1	TRBJ1-1	CASSQDTVNTEAFF	TGCGCCAGCAGCCAAGATACAGTGAACACTGAAGCTTTCTTT
.	.	TRBV6-2/TRBV6-3	TRBJ2-2	CASSYGQWTGELFF	TGTGCCAGCAGTTACGGGCAGTGGACCGGGGAGCTGTTTTTT
.	.	TRBV19	TRBJ2-3	CASNRARDTQYF	TGTGCCAGTAACAGAGCCAGGGATACGCAGTATTTT
.	.	TRBV7-3	TRBJ2-3	CASSLTGQRADTQYF	TGTGCCAGCAGCTTAACGGGACAGCGGGCAGATACGCAGTATTTT
.	.	TRBV4-3	TRBJ1-1	CASSQGATGKISEAFF	TGCGCCAGCAGCCAAGGGGCCACAGGGAAGATCTCTGAAGCTTTCTTT
.	.	TRBV28	TRBJ1-2	CASSPGQSYDYGYTF	TGTGCCAGCAGTCCGGGACAATCCTACGACTATGGCTACACCTTC
.	.	TRBV13	TRBJ2-7	CASSLRMAGSYEQYF	TGTGCCAGCAGCTTAAGGATGGCGGGCTCCTACGAGCAGTACTTC
.	.	TRBV28	TRBJ1-1	CASSSNPGHEAFF	TGTGCCAGCAGCTCCAACCCGGGACATGAAGCTTTCTTT
.	.	TRBV7-7	TRBJ2-5	CASSSGAAGGQETQYF	TGTGCTAGCAGCTCGGGGGCGGCAGGGGGTCAAGAGACCCAGTACTTC
.	.	TRBV6-2/TRBV6-3	TRBJ1-5	CASSHAFGDNQPQHF	TGTGCCAGCAGTCACGCGTTCGGGGACAATCAGCCCCAGCATTTT
TRBD1	.	TRBV9	TRBJ1-3	CASSVVGTVSGNTIYF	TGTGCCAGCAGCGTAGTCGGGACAGTCTCTGGAAACACCATATATTTT
.	few	TRBV19	TRBJ2-3	CASSLSGTDTQYF	TGTGCCAGTAGCCTGAGTGGCACAGATACGCAGTATTTT
TRBD1	once	TRBV6-6	TRBJ2-7	CASRHRGDEQYF	TGTGCCAGCAGACACAGGGGAGACGAGCAGTACTTC
TRBD2	.	TRBV29-1	TRBJ2-1	CSVQGPSGGFNEQFF	TGCAGCGTCCAAGGGCCTAGCGGGGGGTTCAATGAGCAGTTCTTC
TRBD1	.	TRBV5-4	TRBJ2-2	CASSSGGGQGDTGELFF	TGTGCCAGCAGCTCAGGTGGGGGACAGGGTGACACCGGGGAGCTGTTTTTT